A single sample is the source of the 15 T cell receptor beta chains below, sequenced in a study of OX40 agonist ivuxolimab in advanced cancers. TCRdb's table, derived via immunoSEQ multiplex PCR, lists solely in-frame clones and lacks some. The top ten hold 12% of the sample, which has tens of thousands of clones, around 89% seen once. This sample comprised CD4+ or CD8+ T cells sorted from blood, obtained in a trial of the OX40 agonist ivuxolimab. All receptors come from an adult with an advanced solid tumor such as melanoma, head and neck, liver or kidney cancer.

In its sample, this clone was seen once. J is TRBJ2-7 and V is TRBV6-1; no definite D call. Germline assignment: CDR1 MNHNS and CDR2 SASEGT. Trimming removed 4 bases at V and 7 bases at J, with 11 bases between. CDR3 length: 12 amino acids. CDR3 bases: TGTGCCAGCAGTGTTTGGTTCGGTGAGCAGTACTTC. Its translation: CASSVWFGEQYF.

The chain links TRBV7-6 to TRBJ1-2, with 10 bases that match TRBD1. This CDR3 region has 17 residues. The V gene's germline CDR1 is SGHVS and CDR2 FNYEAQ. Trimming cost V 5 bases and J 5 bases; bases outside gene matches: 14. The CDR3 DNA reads TGTGCCAGCAGCCCTGAGACAGGGGGCGCGGGTCTTTATGGCTACACCTTC. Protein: CASSPETGGAGLYGYTF.

The DNA for the CDR3 is TGTGCCAGCAGGTCGACAGAGAATAGCAATCAGCCCCAGCATTTT. This sequence encodes CASRSTENSNQPQHF. The V and J genes are TRBV6-1 and TRBJ1-5; tentative D call: TRBD1 (5 bases). CDR1 and CDR2 from the germline V gene are MNHNS and SASEGT. The CDR3 spans 15 residues. Trimming removed 6 bases at V and 0 bases at J, with 12 bases between.

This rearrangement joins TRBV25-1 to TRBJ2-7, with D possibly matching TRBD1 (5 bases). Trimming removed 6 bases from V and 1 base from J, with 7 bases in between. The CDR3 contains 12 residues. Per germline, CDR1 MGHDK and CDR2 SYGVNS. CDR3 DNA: TGTGCCAGCAGCGCAGGGTCCTACGAGCAGTACGTC. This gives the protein CASSAGSYEQYV.

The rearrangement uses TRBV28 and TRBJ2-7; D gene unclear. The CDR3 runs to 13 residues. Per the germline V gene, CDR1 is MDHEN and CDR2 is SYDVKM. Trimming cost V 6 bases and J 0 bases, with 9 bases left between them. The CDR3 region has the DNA TGTGCCAGCAGCCTCCAGAGCTCCTACGAGCAGTACTTC. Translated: CASSLQSSYEQYF.

The DNA of the CDR3 is TGTGCCAGCACCGAACAGGGGAGCAATCAGCCCCAGCATTTT. This codes for CASTEQGSNQPQHF. V and J are TRBV28 and TRBJ1-5, with 7 bases that match TRBD1. The CDR3 totals 14 residues. Germline CDR1 MDHEN, CDR2 SYDVKM. Trimming removed 7 bases from V and 1 base from J; junction bases left unmatched: 4.

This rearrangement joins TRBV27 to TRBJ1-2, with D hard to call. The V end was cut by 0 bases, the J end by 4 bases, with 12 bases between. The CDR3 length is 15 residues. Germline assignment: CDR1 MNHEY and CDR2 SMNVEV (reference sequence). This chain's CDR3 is CASSLSHSSPYGYTF. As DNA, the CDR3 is TGTGCCAGCAGTTTATCCCACAGCTCACCCTATGGCTACACCTTC.

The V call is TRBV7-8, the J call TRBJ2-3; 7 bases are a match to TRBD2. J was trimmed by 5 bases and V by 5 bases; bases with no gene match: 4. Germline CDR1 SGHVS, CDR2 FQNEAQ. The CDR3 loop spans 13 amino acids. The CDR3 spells CASSPRTRDTQYF. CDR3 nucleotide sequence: TGTGCCAGCAGCCCCCGGACTAGAGATACGCAGTATTTT.

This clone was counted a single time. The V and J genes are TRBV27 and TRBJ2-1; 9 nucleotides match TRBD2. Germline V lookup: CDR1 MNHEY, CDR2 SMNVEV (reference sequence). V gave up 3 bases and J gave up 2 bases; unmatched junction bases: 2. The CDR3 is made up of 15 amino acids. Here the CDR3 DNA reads TGTGCCAGCAGTTTTGGCGGGAGGGCCTACAATGAGCAGTTCTTC. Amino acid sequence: CASSFGGRAYNEQFF.

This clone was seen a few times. CDR3 amino acids: CASSTGAAANEKLFF. Here the CDR3 DNA reads TGTGCCAGCTCAACAGGGGCGGCAGCTAATGAAAAACTGTTTTTT. The chain couples TRBV18 to TRBJ1-4, with TRBD1 matching 7 bases. V gave up 5 bases and J gave up 3 bases; unmatched junction bases: 6. This CDR3 has 15 residues. Germline CDR1 reads KGHSH; CDR2 reads LQKENI.

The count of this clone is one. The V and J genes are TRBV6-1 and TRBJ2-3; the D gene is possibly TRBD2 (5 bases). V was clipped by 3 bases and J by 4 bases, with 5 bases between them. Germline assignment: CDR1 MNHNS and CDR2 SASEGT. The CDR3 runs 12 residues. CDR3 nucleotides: TGTGCCAGCAGTGACGGGGCAGATACGCAGTATTTT. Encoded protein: CASSDGADTQYF.

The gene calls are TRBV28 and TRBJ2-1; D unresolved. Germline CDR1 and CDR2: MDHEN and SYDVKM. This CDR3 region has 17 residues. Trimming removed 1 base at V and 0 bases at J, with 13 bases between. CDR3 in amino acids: CASSLSGRVSSYNEQFF. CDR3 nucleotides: TGTGCCAGCAGTTTATCAGGACGGGTTAGCTCCTACAATGAGCAGTTCTTC.

The CDR3 DNA follows: TGTGCCAGCAGCTCAAGGACTAGCCCGAACACCGGGGAGCTGTTTTTT. Translating it yields CASSSRTSPNTGELFF. The rearrangement links TRBV7-9 to TRBJ2-2, with 8 bases matching TRBD2. The CDR3 covers 16 residues. CDR1 is SEHNR, CDR2 FQNEAQ, per germline (reference sequence). Trimming cost V 4 bases and J 0 bases; bases outside gene matches: 4.

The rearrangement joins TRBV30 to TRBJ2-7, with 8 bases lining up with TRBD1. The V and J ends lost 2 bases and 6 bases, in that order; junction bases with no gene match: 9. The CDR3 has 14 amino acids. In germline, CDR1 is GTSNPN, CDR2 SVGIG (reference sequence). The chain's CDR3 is CAWSRGQGASEQYV. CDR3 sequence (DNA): TGTGCCTGGAGTCGGGGGCAGGGGGCTAGCGAGCAGTACGTC.

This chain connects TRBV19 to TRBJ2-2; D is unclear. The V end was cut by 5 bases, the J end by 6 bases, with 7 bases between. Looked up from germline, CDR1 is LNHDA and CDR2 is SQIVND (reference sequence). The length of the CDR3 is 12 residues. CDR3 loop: CASSPDPGELFF. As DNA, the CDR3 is TGTGCCAGTAGTCCCGACCCCGGGGAGCTGTTTTTT.